The 21 T cell receptor beta chains reported below all come from one sample, sequenced in a study of blood T cells in healthy people across ages. PCR was performed a second time for about 7 to 11 cycles using a sample-barcoded 5' primer and a J-beta primer mix. Via MiXCR, TCRdb re-called the 5' RACE reads, giving one row per CDR3 protein. The sample has around 650,000 distinct CDR3 sequences; 35% to 50% are singletons. The sequenced sample was blood. Receptor source: a man older than 75 in good health.

Points on this clonotype: Its ends do not fully match the called genes, so a read error is possible. V gene TRBV4-1 combines with J gene TRBJ2-1; D possibly corresponds to TRBD2 (6 bases). Germline lookup yields CDR1 MGHRA and CDR2 YSYEKL. CDR3 length: 15 residues. CDR3 nucleotides: TGCGCCAGCAGCCAAGTCGGGGGATCCTGCAATGAGCAGTTCTTC. As protein: CASSQVGGSCNEQFF.

As to this clonotype: A much larger clone lies one base from this, so it may be a read error. The CDR3 does not close with the conserved phenylalanine or tryptophan, likely indicating a read error. The chain carries TRBV7-6 and TRBJ2-7; D is unresolved. Trimming left V 5 bases short and J 6 bases short, with 14 bases between. The CDR3 runs 13 residues. From germline, CDR1 is SGHVS and CDR2 FNYEAQ. CDR3 sequence (DNA): TGTGCCAGCAGCCCCAGCCCCACCGCCGAGCAGTACCTC. It encodes CASSPSPTAEQYL.

The V and J genes are TRBV9 and TRBJ2-3; 12 bases are shared with TRBD2. Germline assignment: CDR1 SGDLS and CDR2 YYNGEE. J gave up 0 bases and V 0 bases, and 11 bases lay outside the gene matches. The CDR3 length is 20 residues. As DNA, the CDR3 is TGTGCCAGCAGCGTAGTAGGGCTAGCGGGAGGGGGGCTTAGCACAGATACGCAGTATTTT. It codes for CASSVVGLAGGGLSTDTQYF.

The chain combines TRBV25-1 with TRBJ2-5; no firm D call. This CDR3 comprises 14 residues. Germline CDR1 MGHDK, CDR2 SYGVNS. Trimming cost V 5 bases and J 0 bases, with 10 bases left between them. The CDR3, as DNA: TGTGCCAGCAGTCCCCGACGGAACCAAGAGACCCAGTACTTC. As protein: CASSPRRNQETQYF.

The J gene is TRBJ2-5, the V gene TRBV15, with 9 bases lining up with TRBD2. Trimming took 8 bases from V and 7 from J; bases not matched to a gene: 8. The germline V gene encodes CDR1 LNHNV and CDR2 YYDKDF (reference sequence). The CDR3 loop spans 13 amino acids. The CDR3 DNA follows: TGTGCCACCCGGACTAGCGCGCGCGGGACCCAGTACTTC. Translated: CATRTSARGTQYF.

This clonotype was seen only once. V usage is TRBV20-1 and J usage is TRBJ2-4; unclear D gene. The DNA end lines up better with TRBJ2-7; the J call may be wrong. The CDR3 totals 15 residues. Germline V gene data show CDR1 as DFQATT and CDR2 as SNEGSKA (reference sequence). Written as DNA, the CDR3 is TGCAGTGCTAGATCCCCGTTGGGCCCTCCATACGAGCAGTACTTC. It codes for CSARSPLGPPYEQYF.

The V gene is TRBV28, the J gene TRBJ2-6; D perhaps matches TRBD2 (5 bases). Germline V gene data show CDR1 as MDHEN and CDR2 as SYDVKM. With 3 bases removed from V and 2 bases from J, the gap between germline ends came to 23 bases. This CDR3 has 20 residues. DNA of the CDR3: TGTGCCAGCAGTTTTTTCTTGGGAGAGGGTCTAGTTGCTGGGGCCAACGTCCTGACTTTC. It specifies CASSFFLGEGLVAGANVLTF.

The chain employs TRBV5-1 and TRBJ2-5; 7 bases match TRBD2. The CDR3 is 16 amino acids. Germline V gene data show CDR1 as SGHRS and CDR2 as YFSETQ. V was clipped by 0 bases and J by 4 bases; unmatched bases: 9. The CDR3 sequence: CASSLEGPGEGETQYF. CDR3 coding DNA: TGCGCCAGCAGCTTGGAGGGTCCCGGGGAGGGAGAGACCCAGTACTTC.

This rearrangement joins TRBV20-1 to TRBJ1-5; D might be TRBD1 (5 bases). The V end lost 4 bases, the J end lost 1 base, and 11 bases lay between the germline ends. The length of the CDR3 is 14 residues. Germline V gene data show CDR1 as DFQATT and CDR2 as SNEGSKA (reference sequence). The CDR3 DNA follows: TGCAGTGCTACAAAGGGGCCCAGCAATCAGCCCCAGCATTTT. Encoded protein: CSATKGPSNQPQHF.

This clonotype was picked up a small number of times. The CDR3 DNA reads TGCGCCAGCAGTAAACCGACTATCCCGGATACGCAGTATTTT. The encoded protein is CASSKPTIPDTQYF. V gene TRBV10-1 combines with J gene TRBJ2-3, with a weak D call TRBD2 (5 bases). V shed 5 bases and J shed 6 bases, with 15 bases lying between them. From germline, CDR1 is WNHNN and CDR2 SYGVQD (reference sequence). The CDR3 is made up of 14 amino acids.

This clonotype came up a few times. The chain carries TRBV2 and TRBJ1-1, with D uncertain. V lost 0 bases to trimming and J lost 7 bases, with 9 bases between them. This CDR3 is built from 13 residues. Germline lookup yields CDR1 SNHLY and CDR2 FYNNEI. CDR3 DNA sequence: TGTGCCAGCAGTGAAGCTGCGGCCGGTGAAGCTTTCTTT. It specifies CASSEAAAGEAFF. Filled out from reference TRBV2 and TRBJ1-1, the complete variable domain reads EPEVTQTPSHQVTQMGQEVILRCVPISNHLYFYWYRQILGQKVEFLVSFYNNEISEKSEIFDDQFSVERPDGSNFTLKIRSTKLEDSAMYFCASSEAAAGEAFFGQGTRLTVV.

This sequence joins TRBV10-2 and TRBJ2-2; 10 bases match TRBD2. This CDR3 is 14 amino acids long. Germline lookup yields CDR1 WSHSY and CDR2 SAAADI. Trimming took 7 bases from V and 5 from J; bases not matched to a gene: 4. CDR3 protein: CASKASGSTGELFF. The CDR3, as DNA: TGCGCCAGCAAGGCTAGCGGGAGTACCGGGGAGCTGTTTTTT.

This clonotype has only a few counts. This sequence joins TRBV20-1 and TRBJ2-7; D is possibly TRBD2 (6 bases). V lost 0 bases and J 5 bases, leaving 14 bases between the germline ends. This CDR3 spans 14 amino acids. Germline V CDR1 and CDR2: DFQATT, SNEGSKA (reference sequence). The CDR3 DNA sequence: TGCAGTGCTAGAGATCAGGCAGGGAGGCACGAGCAGTACTTC. Amino acid sequence: CSARDQAGRHEQYF.

This chain links TRBV6-5 with TRBJ2-5, with TRBD1 as a possible D gene (6 bases). Germline values: CDR1 MNHEY, CDR2 SVGAGI. The V and J ends lost 3 bases and 6 bases respectively, with 11 bases between them. The CDR3 runs 13 residues. For the CDR3, the DNA is TGTGCCAGCAGTTATCTGGGACAACAGACCCAGTACTTC. Its protein product is CASSYLGQQTQYF.

This clonotype was detected a few times. This rearrangement joins TRBV29-1 to TRBJ2-1; 7 bases fit TRBD2. The closer fit of TRBJ2-7 to the DNA end suggests the J call may be wrong. This CDR3 spans 13 amino acids. Germline V lookup: CDR1 SQVTM, CDR2 ANQGSEA. This CDR3 is CSVGLGGYNEQYF. CDR3 bases: TGCAGCGTTGGTCTGGGGGGGTACAATGAGCAGTACTTC.

This clonotype was counted a few times. This chain uses TRBV5-1 with TRBJ2-1; D gene unclear. Trimming took off 0 bases at V and 6 bases at J, with 13 bases between the two ends. CDR1 SGHRS and CDR2 YFSETQ come from the germline V gene. The CDR3 totals 15 residues. DNA of the CDR3: TGCGCCAGCAGCTTGGGGCTAGTTTCGCGCAATGAGCAGTTCTTC. It translates to CASSLGLVSRNEQFF.

This chain uses TRBV6-1 with TRBJ2-3, with TRBD2 identical over 8 bases. The CDR3 is made up of 18 amino acids. Germline CDR1 and CDR2: MNHNS and SASEGT. V gave up 6 bases and J gave up 2 bases; unmatched junction bases: 16. CDR3 sequence (DNA): TGTGCCAGCAGCCAAAATTCCGGACTAGCCTTACCCACAGATACGCAGTATTTT. This translates into CASSQNSGLALPTDTQYF.

This clonotype was seen more than once but under ten times. V usage is TRBV7-2 and J usage is TRBJ2-3; D perhaps matches TRBD1 (5 bases). The germline V gene has CDR1 SGHTA and CDR2 FQGNSA. The CDR3 has 15 residues. Trimming removed 2 bases at V and 6 bases at J, with 15 bases between. CDR3 nucleotide sequence: TGTGCCAGCAGCTTAAATACGCCGCCAGGGGATACGCAGTATTTT. Amino acid sequence: CASSLNTPPGDTQYF.

This rearrangement joins TRBV20-1 to TRBJ2-5, with 8 nucleotides matching TRBD1. The CDR3 covers 16 residues. Germline trimming cut 0 bases from V and 7 bases from J; bases unmatched to any gene: 13. The germline V gene has CDR1 DFQATT and CDR2 SNEGSKA (reference sequence). CDR3 loop: CSARDWGTGEARTQYF. CDR3 nucleotides: TGCAGTGCTAGAGATTGGGGGACAGGCGAGGCCAGGACCCAGTACTTC.

The J gene is TRBJ2-5, the V gene TRBV3-1; TRBD2 matches at 8 bases. Germline V lookup: CDR1 LGHDT, CDR2 YNNKEL (reference sequence). This CDR3 is built from 15 residues. J gave up 1 base and V 1 base, and 2 bases lay outside the gene matches. The CDR3 protein is CASSQGRGVQETQYF. The DNA for the CDR3 is TGTGCCAGCAGCCAAGGGCGGGGGGTCCAAGAGACCCAGTACTTC.

This clonotype was recorded many times. The chain employs TRBV5-1 and TRBJ2-5; D might be TRBD2 (5 bases). The V and J ends lost 4 bases and 5 bases respectively, with 21 bases between them. The V gene's germline CDR1 is SGHRS and CDR2 YFSETQ. This CDR3 is 16 amino acids long. The CDR3 nucleotides read TGCGCCAGCAGCCAATCTCCGGGATCCCGGCGGGAGACCCAGTACTTC. Translated: CASSQSPGSRRETQYF.